The clone carrying this TCR beta chain was detected many times. The antigen is undetermined. Researchers took RNA transcripts and amplified the TCR beta CDR3 regions from them. During a first-round RT-PCR of the TCR CDR3, the HTBI primer set was used. TCRdb called the multiplex PCR reads again in MiXCR, with one record for every CDR3 protein. The data hold more than 300,000 distinct CDR3 sequences, with about 15% observed a single time. The entry originates in a study of T cells in Graves' hyperthyroidism and ophthalmopathy. Study overall: Once the initial diagnosis was made, peripheral blood was obtained before any treatment.

Findings and caveats of the study: Ophthalmopathy cases were set apart from stable hyperthyroidism by a 13 V-J model.

This CDR3 contains 15 residues. Germline assignment: CDR1 KGHDR and CDR2 SFDVKD. Trimming removed 3 bases from V and 3 bases from J; junction bases left unmatched: 6. Patients aged 18 to 65 had newly diagnosed hyperthyroidism that had lasted under 2 months. This TCR was sampled from a woman in her sixties or seventies with Graves' hyperthyroidism. The genes are TRBV24-1 and TRBJ2-7; 8 bases fit TRBD2. Sequenced: blood. The CDR3 region is CATSDAGAGGYEQYF. DNA for the CDR3: TGTGCCACCAGTGATGCCGGGGCGGGAGGCTACGAGCAGTACTTC.